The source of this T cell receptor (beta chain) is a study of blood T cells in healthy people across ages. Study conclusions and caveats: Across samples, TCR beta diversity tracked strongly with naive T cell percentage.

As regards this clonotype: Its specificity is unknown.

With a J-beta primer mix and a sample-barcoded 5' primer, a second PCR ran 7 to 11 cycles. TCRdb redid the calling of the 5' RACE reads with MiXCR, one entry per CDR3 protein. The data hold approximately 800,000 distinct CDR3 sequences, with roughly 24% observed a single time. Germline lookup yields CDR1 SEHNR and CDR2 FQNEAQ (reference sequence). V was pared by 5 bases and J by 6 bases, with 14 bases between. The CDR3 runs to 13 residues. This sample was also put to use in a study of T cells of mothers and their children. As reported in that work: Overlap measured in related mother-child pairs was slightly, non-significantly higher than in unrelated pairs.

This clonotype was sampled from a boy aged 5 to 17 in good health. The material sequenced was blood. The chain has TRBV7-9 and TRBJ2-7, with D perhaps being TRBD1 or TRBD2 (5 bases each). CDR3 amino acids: CASSPQGGGEQYF. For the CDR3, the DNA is TGTGCCAGCAGCCCGCAGGGCGGAGGCGAGCAGTACTTC.